The next 9 T cell receptor beta chains were all read from a single sample in a study of a mutant IDH1 vaccine in newly diagnosed glioma. Time point of the sample: baseline, week 1 (first vaccination visit). Treatment reported: pre-vaccination baseline after standard-of-care therapy. Data came from immunoSEQ multiplex PCR; TCRdb stores just in-frame clones and leaves some out. The sample yields around 99,000 clones, about 80% seen once. The starting material was PBMCs, obtained from a glioma patient treated with radiotherapy, temozolomide or both. Receptors were obtained from a man aged 35-49 years with glioma.

This clone was found many times. This chain connects TRBV7-2 to TRBJ2-4, with D perhaps being TRBD1 or TRBD2 (6 bases each). The CDR3 contains 16 residues. Germline CDR1 reads SGHTA; CDR2 reads FQGNSA. The ends were cut back, 1 base at V and 0 bases at J, with 10 bases in the middle. The CDR3 bases are TGTGCCAGCAGCTTAGAGGCGGGACAAGCCAAAAACATTCAGTACTTC. This codes for CASSLEAGQAKNIQYF.

About this clone: A junction end diverges from the germline sequence, so it may reflect a read error. The chain carries TRBV7-7 and TRBJ2-2, with 7 bases lining up with TRBD1. The CDR3 sequence is 15 residues long. The V gene's germline CDR1 is SSHAT and CDR2 FNYEAQ (reference sequence). This chain's CDR3 is CASRTGTDFTGELFF. The CDR3 nucleotides read TGTGCTAGCAGAACCGGGACAGACTTCACCGGGGAGCTGTTTTTT. The variable domain in full, completed from reference TRBV7-7 and TRBJ2-2, reads GAGVSQSPRYKVTKRGQDVTLRCDPISSHATLYWYQQALGQGPEFLTYFNYEAQPDKSGLPSDRFSAERPEGSISTLTIQRTEQRDSAMYRCASRTGTDFTGELFFGEGSRLTVL.

J is TRBJ2-5 and V is TRBV7-2; no clear D. Between the trimmed V and J ends, which lost 5 bases and 0 bases, there was a span of 13 bases. The CDR3 sequence is 15 residues long. Germline assignment: CDR1 SGHTA and CDR2 FQGNSA. CDR3 nucleotide sequence: TGTGCCAGCAGCCGTGGAGCGAAGTACCAAGAGACCCAGTACTTC. Translated, it gives CASSRGAKYQETQYF.

A single count supports this clone. V is TRBV4-1 and J is TRBJ2-7; TRBD1 agrees at 9 bases. This CDR3 is built from 15 residues. CDR1 and CDR2 (germline): MGHRA, YSYEKL. V gave up 0 bases and J gave up 4 bases; unmatched junction bases: 4. Here the CDR3 DNA reads TGCGCCAGCAGCCAAGATAGCGGACAGGGGTACGAGCAGTACTTC. Protein product: CASSQDSGQGYEQYF.

The CDR3 DNA sequence: TGTGCCAGCAACCCCCTAGGGAATGAGCAGTTCTTC. Protein product: CASNPLGNEQFF. This chain links TRBV28 with TRBJ2-1, with no clear D. Germline V gene sequence: CDR1 MDHEN, CDR2 SYDVKM. V was cut by 7 bases and J by 7 bases, with 11 bases left in between. The CDR3 loop spans 12 amino acids.

The chain uses TRBV7-2 and TRBJ2-2; D is uncertain. Germline CDR1 is SGHTA and CDR2 is FQGNSA. V gave up 2 bases and J gave up 6 bases, with 7 bases separating them. The CDR3 covers 13 residues. The CDR3 sequence: CASSLRRPGELFF. CDR3 in DNA: TGTGCCAGCAGCTTACGGCGCCCCGGGGAGCTGTTTTTT.

This chain connects TRBV9 to TRBJ2-2, with D uncertain. CDR3 size: 12 residues. V shed 1 base and J shed 6 bases, with 4 bases lying between them. Germline V gene sequence: CDR1 SGDLS, CDR2 YYNGEE. DNA for the CDR3: TGTGCCAGCAGCGTAACGTCCGGGGAGCTGTTTTTT. Its protein product is CASSVTSGELFF.

The chain links TRBV6-4 to TRBJ2-1, with 9 bases matching TRBD1. CDR1 MRHNA and CDR2 SNTAGT come from the germline V gene. This CDR3 has 15 amino acids. The junction had 11 bases not matched to a gene; V was cut back by 6 bases and J by 8 bases. CDR3 amino acids: CASSKRQGGIYEQFF. The CDR3 coding sequence is TGTGCCAGCAGCAAGAGACAGGGGGGTATCTATGAGCAGTTCTTC.

This clone was seen many times. The gene calls are TRBV7-9 and TRBJ1-5; 7 bases match TRBD1. The CDR3 length is 14 residues. The V segment lost 5 bases and the J segment 1 base; nucleotides outside the gene matches: 2. The V gene's germline CDR1 is SEHNR and CDR2 FQNEAQ (reference sequence). As DNA, the CDR3 is TGTGCCAGCAGCCCGACAGGGAGCAATCAGCCCCAGCATTTT. The encoded protein is CASSPTGSNQPQHF.